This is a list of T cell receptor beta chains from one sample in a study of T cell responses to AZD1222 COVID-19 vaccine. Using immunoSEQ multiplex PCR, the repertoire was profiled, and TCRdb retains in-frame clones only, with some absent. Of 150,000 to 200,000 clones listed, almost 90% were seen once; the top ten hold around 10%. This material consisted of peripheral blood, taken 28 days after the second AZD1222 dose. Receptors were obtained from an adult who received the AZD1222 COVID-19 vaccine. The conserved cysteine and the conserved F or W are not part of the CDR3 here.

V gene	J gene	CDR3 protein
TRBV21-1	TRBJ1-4	ASSKLRGRAGTNEKLF
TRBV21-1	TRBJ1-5	ASSTHRTGVTNQPQH
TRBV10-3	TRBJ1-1	AISGFPTDKAF
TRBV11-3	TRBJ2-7	ASSSGRNYEQY
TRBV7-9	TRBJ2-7	ASSHPGGAYEQY
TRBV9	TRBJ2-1	ASSVTVSSYNEQF
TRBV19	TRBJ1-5	ASKMISDQPQH
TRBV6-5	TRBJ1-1	ASRRPGAKRDEAF
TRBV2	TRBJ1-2	ASSEARQVYGYT
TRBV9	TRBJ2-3	ASSVATRADTQY
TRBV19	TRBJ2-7	ASSIDRDRDEQY
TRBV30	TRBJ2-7	AWRGDLGTVYEQY
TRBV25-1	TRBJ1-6	ASSDFDSPLH
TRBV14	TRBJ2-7	ASSPLAGPYEQY
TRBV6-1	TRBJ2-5	ASSEWDRAQETQY
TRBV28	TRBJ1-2	ASSQDSLYGYT
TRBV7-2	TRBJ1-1	ASSSTRGTEAF
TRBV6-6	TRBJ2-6	ASSPRTGTSGANVLT
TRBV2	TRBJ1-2	ASIGGSYGYT
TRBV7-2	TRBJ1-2	ASSPGQGVYGYT
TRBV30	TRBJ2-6	AWSVGSGANVLT
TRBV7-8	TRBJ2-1	ASSLADSLMQYEQF
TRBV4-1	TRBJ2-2	ASSQDRGARTGELF
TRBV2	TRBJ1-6	ASSEARGGGSPLH
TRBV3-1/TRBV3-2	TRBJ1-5	ASSHFPGGDQPQH
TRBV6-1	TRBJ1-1	ASSEVVSPEGAF
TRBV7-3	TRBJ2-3	ASSSRTGGSDTQY
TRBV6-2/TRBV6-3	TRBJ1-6	ASSYSAGSYNSPLH
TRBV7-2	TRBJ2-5	ASSSPPGLAGGRQETQY
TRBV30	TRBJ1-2	ASRTHGYT
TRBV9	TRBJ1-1	ASSVAGLNTEAF
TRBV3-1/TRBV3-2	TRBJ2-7	ASSQGPWGNGEQY
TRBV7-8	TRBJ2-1	ASRSFSYNEQF
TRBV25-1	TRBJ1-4	ASSDRARATNEKLF
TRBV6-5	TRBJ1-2	ASRIAGGYT
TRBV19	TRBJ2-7	ASSMKTPGLSYEQY
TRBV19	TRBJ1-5	ASSIGQGARQPQH
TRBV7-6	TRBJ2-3	ASSFSGGDVDTQY
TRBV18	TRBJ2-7	ASSPLVRGEPSEQY
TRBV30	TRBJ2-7	AWQTGPLGEQY
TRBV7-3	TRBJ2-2	ASSSGGPTGELF
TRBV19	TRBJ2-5	ASSTDPTAQETQY
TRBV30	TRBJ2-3	AWSDRVAGADTQY